This is a list of T cell receptor beta chains from one sample in a study of T cell changes during pregnancy in multiple sclerosis. The repertoire was sequenced with immunoSEQ multiplex PCR; TCRdb's copy has only in-frame clones and lacks some. This table holds more than 10,000 clones, around nine tenths found once. The sample in question was CD8+ T cells from peripheral blood mononuclear cells, obtained in the first trimester of pregnancy. The receptors originated from a female donor with multiple sclerosis, enrolled in a pregnancy study. Each CDR3 is given with its conserved first and last residue. D genes are given only for firm matches.

.	TRBJ2-7	TRBV5-1	TGCGCCAGCAGCCCCGGGAGCTACGAGCAGTACTTC	CASSPGSYEQYF
TRBD1	TRBJ1-2	TRBV10-3	TGTGCCATCGGGGGAATCGGACAGGGGGCCTCTAACTATGGCTACACCTTC	CAIGGIGQGASNYGYTF
.	TRBJ1-4	TRBV7-9	TGTGCCAGCAGTCTAAAGTCCGGGACAAATGAAAAACTGTTTTTT	CASSLKSGTNEKLFF
TRBD1	TRBJ2-3	TRBV27	TGTGCCAGCAGTCTTAACCGGGACAGGCGCACAGATACGCAGTATTTT	CASSLNRDRRTDTQYF
.	TRBJ2-1	TRBV6-6	TGTGCCAGCAGTTACTCGACAGGTTTTGGTGAGCAGTTCTTC	CASSYSTGFGEQFF
.	TRBJ2-5	TRBV7-2	TGTGCCAGCAGCTTAGAGTGGATGGGGGCCGGAGAGACCCAGTACTTC	CASSLEWMGAGETQYF
TRBD1	TRBJ2-7	TRBV19	TGTGCCAGTAGTGCCCCGGGACAGGGGGCGCGCGAGCAGTACTTC	CASSAPGQGAREQYF
TRBD1	TRBJ2-2	TRBV19	TGTGCCAGTAGTATGAGGGGGACAGGGAGGAGAAAAACCGGGGAGCTGTTTTTT	CASSMRGTGRRKTGELFF
.	TRBJ2-7	TRBV10-1	TGCGCCAGCACCCCCCCCAGGACAGAGTCCTACGAGCAGTACTTC	CASTPPRTESYEQYF
.	TRBJ1-6	TRBV4-1	TGCGCCAGCAGCCCAGGTACAGGGTTGTATTCACCCCTCCACTTT	CASSPGTGLYSPLHF
.	TRBJ1-5	TRBV7-2	TGTGCCAGCAGCGCGGAGGGGGGGGCGCGGAATCAGCCCCAGCATTTT	CASSAEGGARNQPQHF
.	TRBJ2-4	TRBV11-2	TGTGCCAGCAGCTTAGGATCAGGGGTCATTCAGTACTTC	CASSLGSGVIQYF
TRBD2	TRBJ2-1	TRBV6-1	TGTGCCAGCAGTGAAACCAGCGGGGGATACAATGAGCAGTTCTTC	CASSETSGGYNEQFF
TRBD2	TRBJ2-1	TRBV6-1	TGTGCCAGCAGTGAACTAGCGGGGTCCTACAATGAGCAGTTCTTC	CASSELAGSYNEQFF
TRBD1	TRBJ1-6	TRBV2	TGTGCCTCTCGGACAGGACTTCTCGACCCGACGAATTCACCCCTCCACTTT	CASRTGLLDPTNSPLHF